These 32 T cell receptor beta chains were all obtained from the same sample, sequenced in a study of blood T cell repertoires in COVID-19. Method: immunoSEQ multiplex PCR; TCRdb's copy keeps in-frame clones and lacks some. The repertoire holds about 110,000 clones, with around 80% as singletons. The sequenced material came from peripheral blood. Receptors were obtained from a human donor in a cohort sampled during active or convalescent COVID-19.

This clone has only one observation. The CDR3 sequence is CASRLTLVTFYNEQFF. The DNA of the CDR3 is TGTGCCAGCAGACTTACCTTAGTAACTTTTTACAATGAGCAGTTCTTC. This rearrangement joins TRBV11-2 to TRBJ2-1; D not resolved. Germline CDR1 reads SGHAT; CDR2 reads FQNNGV. V was trimmed by 6 bases and J by 4 bases, leaving 19 bases between them. This CDR3 comprises 16 residues.

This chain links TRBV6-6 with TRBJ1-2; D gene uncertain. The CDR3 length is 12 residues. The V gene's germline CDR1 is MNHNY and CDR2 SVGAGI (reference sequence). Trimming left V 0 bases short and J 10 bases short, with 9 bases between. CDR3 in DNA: TGTGCCAGCAGTTACTCACCGGGAACCTACACCTTC. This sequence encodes CASSYSPGTYTF.

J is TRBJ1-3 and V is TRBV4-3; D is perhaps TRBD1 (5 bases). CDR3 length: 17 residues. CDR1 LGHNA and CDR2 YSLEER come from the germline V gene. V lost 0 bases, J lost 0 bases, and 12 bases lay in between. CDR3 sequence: CASSQDSGGNSGNTIYF. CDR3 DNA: TGCGCCAGCAGCCAAGATAGCGGGGGTAACTCTGGAAACACCATATATTTT.

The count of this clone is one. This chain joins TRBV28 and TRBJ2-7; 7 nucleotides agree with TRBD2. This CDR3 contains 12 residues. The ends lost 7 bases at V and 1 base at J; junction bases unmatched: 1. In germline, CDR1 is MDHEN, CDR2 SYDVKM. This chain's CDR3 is CASIGGSYEQYF. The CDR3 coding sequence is TGTGCCAGCATCGGGGGGTCCTACGAGCAGTACTTC.

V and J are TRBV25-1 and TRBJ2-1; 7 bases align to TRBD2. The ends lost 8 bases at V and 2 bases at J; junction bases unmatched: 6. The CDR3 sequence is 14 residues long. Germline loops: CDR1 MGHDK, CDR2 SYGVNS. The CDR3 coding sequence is TGTGCCAGCCATGGGGGGGGAACCTACAATGAGCAGTTCTTC. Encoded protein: CASHGGGTYNEQFF. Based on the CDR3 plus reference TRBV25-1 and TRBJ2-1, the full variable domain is EADIYQTPRYLVIGTGKKITLECSQTMGHDKMYWYQQDPGMELHLIHYSYGVNSTEKGDLSSESTVSRIRTEHFPLTLESARPSHTSQYLCASHGGGTYNEQFFGPGTRLTVL.

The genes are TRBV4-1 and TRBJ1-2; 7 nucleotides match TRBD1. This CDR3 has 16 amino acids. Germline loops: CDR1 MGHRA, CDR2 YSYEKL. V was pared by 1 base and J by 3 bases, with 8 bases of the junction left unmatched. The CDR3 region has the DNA TGCGCCAGCAGCCAAGGGGAGCGGCAGGGGGACTATGGCTACACCTTC. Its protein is CASSQGERQGDYGYTF.

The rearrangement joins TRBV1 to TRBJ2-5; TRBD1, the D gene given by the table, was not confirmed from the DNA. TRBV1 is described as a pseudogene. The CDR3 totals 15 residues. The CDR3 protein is CTSSQDQGAGRTQYF. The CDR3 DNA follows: TGCACCAGCAGCCAAGATCAGGGGGCAGGGAGGACCCAGTACTTC.

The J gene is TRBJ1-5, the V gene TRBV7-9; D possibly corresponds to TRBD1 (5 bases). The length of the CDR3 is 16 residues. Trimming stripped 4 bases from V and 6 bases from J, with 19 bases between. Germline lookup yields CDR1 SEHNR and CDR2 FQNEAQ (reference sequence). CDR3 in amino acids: CASSSTDWDGSQPQHF. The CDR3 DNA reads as TGTGCCAGCAGCTCAACGGACTGGGACGGGAGTCAGCCCCAGCATTTT. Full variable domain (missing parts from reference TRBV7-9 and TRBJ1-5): DTGVSQNPRHKITKRGQNVTFRCDPISEHNRLYWYRQTLGQGPEFLTYFQNEAQLEKSRLLSDRFSAERPKGSFSTLEIQRTEQGDSAMYLCASSSTDWDGSQPQHFGDGTRLSIL.

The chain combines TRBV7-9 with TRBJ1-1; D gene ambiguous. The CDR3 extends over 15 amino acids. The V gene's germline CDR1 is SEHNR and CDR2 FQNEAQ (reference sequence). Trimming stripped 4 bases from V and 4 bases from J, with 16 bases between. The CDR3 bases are TGTGCCAGCAGCTCCACCTCGTCGGGGTCCACTGAAGCTTTCTTT. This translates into CASSSTSSGSTEAFF.

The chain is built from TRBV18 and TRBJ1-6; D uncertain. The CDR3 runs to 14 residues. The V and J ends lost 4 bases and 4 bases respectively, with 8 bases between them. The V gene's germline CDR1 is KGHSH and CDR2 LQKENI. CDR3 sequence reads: CASSRDNYNSPLHF. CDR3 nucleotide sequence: TGTGCCAGCTCACGAGATAATTATAATTCACCCCTCCACTTT.

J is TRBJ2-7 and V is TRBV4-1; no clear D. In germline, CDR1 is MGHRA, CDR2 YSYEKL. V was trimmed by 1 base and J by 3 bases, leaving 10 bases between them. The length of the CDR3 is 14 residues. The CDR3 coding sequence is TGCGCCAGCAGCCAAGCGCCAGGAAACTACGAGCAGTACTTC. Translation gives CASSQAPGNYEQYF.

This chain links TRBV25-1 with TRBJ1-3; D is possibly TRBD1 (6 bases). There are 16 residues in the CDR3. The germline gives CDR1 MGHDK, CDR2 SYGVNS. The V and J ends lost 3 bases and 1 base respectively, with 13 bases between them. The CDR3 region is CASSDTKGHSGNTIYF. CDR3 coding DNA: TGTGCCAGCAGTGACACCAAGGGACATTCTGGAAACACCATATATTTT.

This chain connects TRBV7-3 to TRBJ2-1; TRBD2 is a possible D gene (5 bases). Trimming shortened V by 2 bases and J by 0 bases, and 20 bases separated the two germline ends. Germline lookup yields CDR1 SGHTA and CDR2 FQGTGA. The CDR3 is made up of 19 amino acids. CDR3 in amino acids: CASSLGGGPLYSSYNEQFF. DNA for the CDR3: TGTGCCAGCAGCTTAGGCGGCGGGCCCCTTTACAGCTCCTACAATGAGCAGTTCTTC.

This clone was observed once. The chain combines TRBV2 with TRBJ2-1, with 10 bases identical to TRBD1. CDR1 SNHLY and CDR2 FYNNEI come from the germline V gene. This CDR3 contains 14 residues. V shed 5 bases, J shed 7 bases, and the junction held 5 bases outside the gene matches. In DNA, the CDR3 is TGTGCCAGCAGTCTCGGACAGGGGGTTAATGAGCAGTTCTTC. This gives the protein CASSLGQGVNEQFF. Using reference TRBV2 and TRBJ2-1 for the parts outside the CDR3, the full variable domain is EPEVTQTPSHQVTQMGQEVILRCVPISNHLYFYWYRQILGQKVEFLVSFYNNEISEKSEIFDDQFSVERPDGSNFTLKIRSTKLEDSAMYFCASSLGQGVNEQFFGPGTRLTVL.

The CDR3 nucleotides read TGTGCCAGCGTTGAGGCTGCTGGAAACACCATATATTTT. It yields the protein CASVEAAGNTIYF. The chain links TRBV28 to TRBJ1-3; no definite D call. Trimming pared 8 bases from V and 2 bases from J, leaving 10 bases between. The CDR3 contains 13 residues. Looked up from germline, CDR1 is MDHEN and CDR2 is SYDVKM.

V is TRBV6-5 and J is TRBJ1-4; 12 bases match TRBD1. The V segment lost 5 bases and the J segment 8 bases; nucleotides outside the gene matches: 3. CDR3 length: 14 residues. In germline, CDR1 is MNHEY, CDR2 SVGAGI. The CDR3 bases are TGTGCCAGCAGTAGGGACAGGGGGCGGGAAAAACTGTTTTTT. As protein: CASSRDRGREKLFF.

The CDR3 is CASTRGAEGETQYF. In DNA, the CDR3 is TGCGCCAGCACCCGGGGGGCAGAAGGGGAGACCCAGTACTTC. The chain couples TRBV5-1 to TRBJ2-5; TRBD2 might be the D (7 bases). Germline values: CDR1 SGHRS, CDR2 YFSETQ. V lost 6 bases and J lost 5, with 17 bases in between. This CDR3 is 14 amino acids long.

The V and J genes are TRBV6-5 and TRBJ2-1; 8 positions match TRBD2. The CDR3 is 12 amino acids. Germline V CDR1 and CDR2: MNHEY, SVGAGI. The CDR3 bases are TGTGGGTGTACTAGCGGCTACAATGAGCAGTTCTTC. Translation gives CGCTSGYNEQFF.

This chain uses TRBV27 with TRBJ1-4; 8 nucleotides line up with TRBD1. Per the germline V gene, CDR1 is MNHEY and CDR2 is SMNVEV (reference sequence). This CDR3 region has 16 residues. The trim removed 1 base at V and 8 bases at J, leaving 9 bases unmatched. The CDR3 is CASSLFAGQGEEKLFF. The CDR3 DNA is TGTGCCAGCAGTTTATTTGCAGGACAGGGTGAAGAAAAACTGTTTTTT.

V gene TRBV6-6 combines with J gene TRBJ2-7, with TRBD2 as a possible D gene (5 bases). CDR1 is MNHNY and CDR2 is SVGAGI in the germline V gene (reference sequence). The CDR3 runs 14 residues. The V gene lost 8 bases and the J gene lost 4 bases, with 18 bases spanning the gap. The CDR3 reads CASAPGVQLYEQYF. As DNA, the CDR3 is TGTGCCAGCGCCCCCGGGGTCCAGTTGTACGAGCAGTACTTC.

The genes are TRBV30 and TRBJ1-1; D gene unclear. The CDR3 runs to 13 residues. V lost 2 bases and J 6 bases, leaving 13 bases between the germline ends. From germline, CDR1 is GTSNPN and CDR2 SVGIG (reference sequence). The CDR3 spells CAWSKHPRAEAFF. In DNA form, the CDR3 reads TGTGCCTGGAGTAAACACCCTAGAGCTGAAGCTTTCTTT.

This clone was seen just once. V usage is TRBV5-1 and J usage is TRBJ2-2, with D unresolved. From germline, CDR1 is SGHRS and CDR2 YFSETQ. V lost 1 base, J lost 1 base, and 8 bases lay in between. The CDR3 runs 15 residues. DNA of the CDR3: TGCGCCAGCAGCTTGTTACCGGGGAACACCGGGGAGCTGTTTTTT. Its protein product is CASSLLPGNTGELFF.

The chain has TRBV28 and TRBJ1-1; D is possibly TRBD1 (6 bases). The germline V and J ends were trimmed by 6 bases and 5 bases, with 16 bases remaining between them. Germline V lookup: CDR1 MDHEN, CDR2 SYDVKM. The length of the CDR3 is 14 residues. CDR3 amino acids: CASRRQQGDTEAFF. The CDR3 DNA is TGTGCCAGCAGGAGACAACAGGGAGATACTGAAGCTTTCTTT. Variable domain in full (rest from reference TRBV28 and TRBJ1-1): DVKVTQSSRYLVKRTGEKVFLECVQDMDHENMFWYRQDPGLGLRLIYFSYDVKMKEKGDIPEGYSVSREKKERFSLILESASTNQTSMYLCASRRQQGDTEAFFGQGTRLTVV.

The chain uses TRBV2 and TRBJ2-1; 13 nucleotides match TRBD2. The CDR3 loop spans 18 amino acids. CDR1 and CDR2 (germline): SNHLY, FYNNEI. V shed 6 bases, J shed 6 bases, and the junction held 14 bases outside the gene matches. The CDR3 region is CASRHGGLAGLIVNEQFF. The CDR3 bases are TGTGCCAGCAGACATGGGGGACTAGCGGGACTTATAGTCAATGAGCAGTTCTTC.

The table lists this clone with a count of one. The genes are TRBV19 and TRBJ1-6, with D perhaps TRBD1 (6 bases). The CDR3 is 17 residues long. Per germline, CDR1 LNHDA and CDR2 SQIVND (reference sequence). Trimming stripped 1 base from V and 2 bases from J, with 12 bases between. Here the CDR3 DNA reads TGTGCCAGTAGTATAGTGTTTCGGGACACCTATAATTCACCCCTCCACTTT. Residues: CASSIVFRDTYNSPLHF.

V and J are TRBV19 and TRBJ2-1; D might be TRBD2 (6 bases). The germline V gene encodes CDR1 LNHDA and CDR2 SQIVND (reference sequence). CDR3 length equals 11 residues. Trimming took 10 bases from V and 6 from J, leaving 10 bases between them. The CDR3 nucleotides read TGTGCCACCGGGGGTGGCAATGAGCAGTTCTTC. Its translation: CATGGGNEQFF.

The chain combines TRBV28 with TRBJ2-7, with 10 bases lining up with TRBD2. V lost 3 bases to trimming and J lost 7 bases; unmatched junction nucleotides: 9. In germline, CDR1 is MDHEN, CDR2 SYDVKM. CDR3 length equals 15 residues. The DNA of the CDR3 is TGTGCCAGCAGTTTGGAGCTAGCGGGAGTGGGGGAGCAGTACTTC. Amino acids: CASSLELAGVGEQYF.

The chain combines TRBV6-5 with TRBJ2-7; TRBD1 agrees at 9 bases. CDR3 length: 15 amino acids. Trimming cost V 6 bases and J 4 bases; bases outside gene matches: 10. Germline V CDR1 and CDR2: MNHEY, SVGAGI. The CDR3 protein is CASRSPTGGGYEQYF. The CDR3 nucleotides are TGTGCCAGCAGGTCACCGACAGGGGGAGGTTACGAGCAGTACTTC.

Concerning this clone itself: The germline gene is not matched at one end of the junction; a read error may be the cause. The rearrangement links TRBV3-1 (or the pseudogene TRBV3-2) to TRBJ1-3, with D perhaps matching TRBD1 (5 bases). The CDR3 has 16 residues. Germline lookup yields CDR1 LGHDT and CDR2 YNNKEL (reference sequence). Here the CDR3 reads CAGSPLTGVSGNTIYF. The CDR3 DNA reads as TGTGCCGGCAGCCCCCTCACAGGAGTCTCTGGAAACACCATATATTTT.

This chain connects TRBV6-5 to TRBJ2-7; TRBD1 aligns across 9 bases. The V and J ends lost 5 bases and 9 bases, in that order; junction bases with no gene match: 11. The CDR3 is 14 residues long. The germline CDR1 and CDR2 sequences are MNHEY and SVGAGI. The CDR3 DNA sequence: TGTGCCAGCAGTACTCCGGGACAGGGAGGAGGGCAGTACTTC. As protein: CASSTPGQGGGQYF.

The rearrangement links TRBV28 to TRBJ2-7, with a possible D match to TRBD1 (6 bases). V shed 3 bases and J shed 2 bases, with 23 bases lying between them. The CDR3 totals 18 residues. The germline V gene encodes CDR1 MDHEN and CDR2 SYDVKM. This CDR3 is CASSFDRWTDQRPYEQYF. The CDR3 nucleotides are TGTGCCAGCAGTTTCGACCGGTGGACAGACCAACGCCCCTACGAGCAGTACTTC. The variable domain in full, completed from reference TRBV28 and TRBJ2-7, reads DVKVTQSSRYLVKRTGEKVFLECVQDMDHENMFWYRQDPGLGLRLIYFSYDVKMKEKGDIPEGYSVSREKKERFSLILESASTNQTSMYLCASSFDRWTDQRPYEQYFGPGTRLTVT.

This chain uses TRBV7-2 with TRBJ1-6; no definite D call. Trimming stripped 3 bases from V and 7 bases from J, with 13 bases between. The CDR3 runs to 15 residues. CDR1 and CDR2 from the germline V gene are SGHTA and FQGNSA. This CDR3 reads CASSFSLGSNSPLHF. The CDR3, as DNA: TGTGCCAGCAGCTTTTCCCTCGGGTCAAATTCACCCCTCCACTTT.